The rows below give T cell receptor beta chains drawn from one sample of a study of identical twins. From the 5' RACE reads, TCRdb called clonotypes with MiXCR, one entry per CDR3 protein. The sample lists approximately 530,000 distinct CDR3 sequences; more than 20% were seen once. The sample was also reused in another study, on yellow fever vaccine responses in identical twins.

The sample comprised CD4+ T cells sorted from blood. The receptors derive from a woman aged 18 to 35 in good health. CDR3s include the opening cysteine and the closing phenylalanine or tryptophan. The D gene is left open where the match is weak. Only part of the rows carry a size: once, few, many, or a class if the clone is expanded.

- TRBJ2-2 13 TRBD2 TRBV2 CASTSGRTGELFF TGTGCCAGCACTAGCGGGAGAACCGGGGAGCTGTTTTTT
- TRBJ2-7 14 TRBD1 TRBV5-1 CASSRDRETYEQYF TGCGCCAGCAGCCGGGACAGGGAAACCTACGAGCAGTACTTC
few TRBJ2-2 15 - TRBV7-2 CASSLGRTQAGELFF TGTGCCAGCAGCTTAGGCAGGACACAAGCGGGGGAGCTGTTTTTT
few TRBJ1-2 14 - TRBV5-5 CASSNKQGVDGYTF TGTGCCAGCAGCAACAAACAGGGTGTGGATGGCTACACCTTC
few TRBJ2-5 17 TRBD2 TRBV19 CASSIAVEGGPGKTQYF TGTGCCAGTAGTATAGCTGTGGAGGGAGGGCCAGGAAAGACCCAGTACTTC
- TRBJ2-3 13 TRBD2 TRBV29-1 CSAEQGGEDTQYF TGCAGCGCAGAGCAGGGAGGGGAAGATACGCAGTATTTT
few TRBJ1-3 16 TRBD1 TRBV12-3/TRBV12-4 CASSLEGQSSGNTIYF TGTGCCAGCAGTTTAGAGGGACAGAGCTCTGGAAACACCATATATTTT
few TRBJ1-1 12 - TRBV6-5 CASSLSKGRAFF TGTGCCAGCAGTTTGTCTAAGGGTCGAGCTTTCTTT
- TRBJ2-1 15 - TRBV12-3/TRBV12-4 CASSIRESLPNEQFF TGTGCCAGCAGCATTCGGGAGAGCCTTCCAAATGAGCAGTTCTTC
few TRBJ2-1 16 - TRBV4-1 CASSQGASPTYNEQFF TGCGCCAGCAGCCAAGGAGCGTCTCCAACCTACAATGAGCAGTTCTTC
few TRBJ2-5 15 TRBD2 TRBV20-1 CSARDELAGGETQYF TGCAGTGCTAGAGATGAACTAGCGGGTGGGGAGACCCAGTACTTC
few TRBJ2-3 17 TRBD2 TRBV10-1 CASSESTSGGWTDTQYF TGCGCCAGCAGTGAGTCGACTAGCGGGGGATGGACAGATACGCAGTATTTT
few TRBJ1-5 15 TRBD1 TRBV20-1 CSAPTRQGSNQPQHF TGCAGTGCTCCGACCCGACAGGGGAGCAATCAGCCCCAGCATTTT
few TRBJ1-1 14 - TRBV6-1 CASRPIFRNTEAFF TGTGCCAGCCGCCCGATCTTCAGGAACACTGAAGCTTTCTTT
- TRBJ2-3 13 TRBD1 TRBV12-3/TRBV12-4 CASSTGQSDTQYF TGTGCCAGCAGTACGGGACAGTCAGATACGCAGTATTTT
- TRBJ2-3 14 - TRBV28 CASSSRGHTDTQYF TGTGCCAGCAGTTCTCGGGGCCACACAGATACGCAGTATTTT
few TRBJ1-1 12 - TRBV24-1 CATSDGPREAFF TGTGCCACCAGTGATGGACCGCGAGAAGCTTTCTTT
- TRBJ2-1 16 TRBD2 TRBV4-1 CASSQGWTSGYNEQFF TGCGCCAGCAGCCAAGGGTGGACTAGCGGCTACAATGAGCAGTTCTTC
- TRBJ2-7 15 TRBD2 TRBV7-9 CASSSSGGLANEQYF TGTGCCAGCAGTTCCTCCGGGGGACTAGCGAACGAGCAGTACTTC
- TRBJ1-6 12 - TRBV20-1 CSAPRGDSPLHF TGCAGTGCTCCAAGGGGGGATTCACCCCTCCACTTT
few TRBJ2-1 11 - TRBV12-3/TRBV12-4 CASSLGGLHLF TGTGCCAGCAGTTTAGGGGGACTCCACCTCTTC
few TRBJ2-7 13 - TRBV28 CASSFEKYLEQYF TGTGCCAGCAGTTTCGAGAAATATCTCGAGCAGTACTTC
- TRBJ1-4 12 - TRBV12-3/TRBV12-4 CASTAPGRKLFF TGTGCCAGCACCGCCCCCGGCCGAAAACTGTTTTTT
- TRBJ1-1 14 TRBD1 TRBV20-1 CSARETGVNTEAFF TGCAGTGCTAGAGAAACAGGGGTGAACACTGAAGCTTTCTTT
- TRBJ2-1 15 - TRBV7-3 CASSLNPSPYNEQFF TGTGCCAGCAGCTTAAATCCCTCCCCCTACAATGAGCAGTTCTTC
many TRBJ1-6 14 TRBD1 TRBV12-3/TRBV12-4 CASSPTGEKSPLHF TGTGCCAGCAGCCCGACAGGGGAAAAATCACCCCTCCACTTT
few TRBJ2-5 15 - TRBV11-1 CASSSHLAEMETQYF TGTGCCAGCAGCTCTCACTTAGCGGAAATGGAGACCCAGTACTTC
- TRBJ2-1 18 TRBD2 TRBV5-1 CASSLGAGGARSYNEQFF TGCGCCAGCAGCTTGGGGGCGGGGGGAGCGAGGTCCTACAATGAGCAGTTCTTC
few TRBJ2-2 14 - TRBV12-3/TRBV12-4 CASSRLTGPGELFF TGTGCCAGCAGCCGGCTTACAGGACCCGGGGAGCTGTTTTTT
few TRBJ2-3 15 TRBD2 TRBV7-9 CASSLGTSGVDTQYF TGTGCCAGCAGCTTAGGCACTAGCGGGGTTGATACGCAGTATTTT
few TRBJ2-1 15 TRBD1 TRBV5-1 CASSHRDREVHEQFF TGCGCCAGCAGCCACCGGGACAGGGAAGTCCATGAGCAGTTCTTC
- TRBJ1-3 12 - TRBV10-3 CAITGSGNTIYF TGTGCCATCACAGGGTCTGGAAACACCATATATTTT
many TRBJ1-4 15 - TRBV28 CASSSGDATNEKLFF TGTGCCAGCAGTTCAGGAGATGCAACTAATGAAAAACTGTTTTTT
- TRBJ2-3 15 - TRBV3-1 CASSLAFGDTDTQYF TGTGCCAGCAGTCTCGCCTTTGGGGACACAGATACGCAGTATTTT
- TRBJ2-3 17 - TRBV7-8 CASSHRPIADRTDTQYF TGTGCCAGCAGTCATCGGCCAATAGCGGACCGCACAGATACGCAGTATTTT